A selection of T cell receptor beta chains follows, all from one sample in a study of control samples from healthy donors and cancer patients. Method: immunoSEQ multiplex PCR; TCRdb's copy keeps in-frame clones and lacks some. The data hold around 90,000 clones, with around nine tenths observed a single time. The sample was blood. The receptors here all came from a man aged 25-45 years in good health. The CDR3 runs from the conserved cysteine through the conserved F or W.

v_call	cdr3_length	j_call	cdr3_aa
TRBV19	13	TRBJ1-2	CASSMPRMGGYTF
TRBV5-4	12	TRBJ2-7	CASSFSTYEQYF
TRBV7-9	16	TRBJ2-2	CASSRSGAGDTGELFF
TRBV4-1	20	TRBJ2-6	CASSQDWDRVFSDGANVLTF
TRBV18	17	TRBJ1-6	CASSPRTGGGYNSPLHF
TRBV27	15	TRBJ1-1	CASSSLTGSNTEAFF
TRBV7-9	12	TRBJ2-7	CASSSRTYEQYF
TRBV6-5	14	TRBJ1-2	CASSSGQGSYGYTF
TRBV18	14	TRBJ1-2	CASSPDPTGDGYTF
TRBV5-1	13	TRBJ2-5	CASSLTRAETQYF
TRBV9	16	TRBJ1-2	CASSVGSWGQNYGYTF
TRBV7-9	15	TRBJ2-1	CASSHGLAGTYRQFF
TRBV30	13	TRBJ2-3	CACKTSGTDTQYF
TRBV30	13	TRBJ1-2	CAWRASGGGGYTF
TRBV2	15	TRBJ2-5	CASSVLAGAGETQYF
TRBV10-3	12	TRBJ1-2	CAISEDSYGYTF
TRBV9	15	TRBJ1-2	CASSPRGGTYYGYTF